This T cell receptor (beta chain) was identified in a study of blood T cell repertoires in COVID-19. The wider study: The samples span acute and convalescent COVID-19 from the United States, Italy and Spain. T cells, B-cell-depleted T cells, or PBMCs provided the cDNA or gDNA that served as material.

Participants were aged roughly 18 to 100 years from about 25 US areas. The CDR3 is made up of 14 amino acids. The germline CDR1 and CDR2 sequences are KGHSH and LQKENI. V dropped 7 bases and J dropped 1 base, with 14 bases sitting between them. As handled by the study authors: Reference gene primer amplification gave nucleated cell count estimates. Produced via immunoSEQ multiplex PCR; TCRdb's table is partial and in-frame only. V and J calls and clone size are given by that table; D and trimming were obtained from the DNA. Counted here are roughly 150,000 clones, 81% occurring once; the ten biggest clones make up 5.6%.

The chain joins TRBV18 to TRBJ2-7; D may be TRBD1 (6 bases). The receptor comes from a woman aged 35 to 49 with acute COVID-19. The source material was PBMCs or T cells enriched from blood (not recorded which). CDR3: CASCTERGSYEQYF. The CDR3 coding sequence is TGTGCCAGCTGTACAGAAAGGGGGTCCTACGAGCAGTACTTC.